The present entry profiles one T cell receptor (beta chain) with its context. V shed 2 bases, J shed 5 bases, and the junction held 12 bases outside the gene matches. This CDR3 region has 16 residues. Germline CDR1 SGHRS, CDR2 YFSETQ. These data originate in a study of control samples from healthy donors and cancer patients. This table comes from immunoSEQ multiplex PCR, and its TCRdb copy is limited to in-frame clones, with some not included. The sample holds 70,000 to 100,000 clones; roughly 91% are singletons and the top ten take less than 8.5%. The sequence was obtained from a woman aged 60-75 years in good health. The V and J genes are TRBV5-1 and TRBJ1-1; 7 bases are shared with TRBD1. The sample taken for sequencing was blood. The CDR3 loop is CASSFGKGGGGTEAFF. CDR3 DNA sequence: TGCGCCAGCAGCTTCGGAAAAGGGGGCGGAGGAACTGAAGCTTTCTTT.